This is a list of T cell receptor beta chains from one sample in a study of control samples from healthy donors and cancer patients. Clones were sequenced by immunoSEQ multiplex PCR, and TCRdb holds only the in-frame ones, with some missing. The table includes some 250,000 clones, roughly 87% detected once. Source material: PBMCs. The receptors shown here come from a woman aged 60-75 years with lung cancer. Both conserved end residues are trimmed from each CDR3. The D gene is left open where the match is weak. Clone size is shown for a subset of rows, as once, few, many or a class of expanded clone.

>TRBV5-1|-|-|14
ASSLDTGTRNTEAF
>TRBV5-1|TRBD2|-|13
ASSLGAGESGEQF
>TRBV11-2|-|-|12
ASSLVNVAGELF
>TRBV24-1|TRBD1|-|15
ATSDSTGGQTYYGYT
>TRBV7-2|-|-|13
ASSLNWSNNYGYT
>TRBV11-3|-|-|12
ASSTGSLGGELF
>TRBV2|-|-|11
ASSELGGETQY
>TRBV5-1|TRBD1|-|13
ASSEQGSLGDEQF
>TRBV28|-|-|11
ASRPGLSGELF
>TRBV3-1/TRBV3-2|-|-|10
ASRQGAYEQY
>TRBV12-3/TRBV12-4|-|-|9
ASSSSSVQY
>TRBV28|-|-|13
ASITSHRGTTEAF
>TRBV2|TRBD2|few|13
ASSEGLGFSDEQF
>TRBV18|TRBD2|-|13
ASSRTSGNYNEQF
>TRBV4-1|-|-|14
ASSQDFAQNTGELF
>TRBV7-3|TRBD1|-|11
ASSFGQGQVAF
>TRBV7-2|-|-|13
ASSLALGDTDTQY
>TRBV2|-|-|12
ASRGPPENQPQH
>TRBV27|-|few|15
ASSLFSGHGRVYGYT
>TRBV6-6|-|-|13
ASSPPGRTYNEQF
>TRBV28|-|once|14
ASSSPTSSSYNEQF
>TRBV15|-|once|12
ATSPEGRLYEQY
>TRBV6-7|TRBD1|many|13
ASKPGQGAEQPQH
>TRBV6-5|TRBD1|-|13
ASSRPGQRTYEQY
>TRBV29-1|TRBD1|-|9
SDSQGGKAF
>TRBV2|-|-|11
ASRSGVGTEAF
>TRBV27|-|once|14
ASSFNGQGLVYEQY
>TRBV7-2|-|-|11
ASSPVFPGELF
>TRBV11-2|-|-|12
ASSSGYAAGPQH
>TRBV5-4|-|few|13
ASRPASYRQETQY
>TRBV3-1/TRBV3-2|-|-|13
ASSQERIAGRQLF
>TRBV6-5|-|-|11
ASSYSMGYEQY
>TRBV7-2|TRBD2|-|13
ASSPGGVRTYEQY
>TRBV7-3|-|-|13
ASSQVAGSSYEQY
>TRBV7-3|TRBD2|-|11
ASSFTSGGEQF
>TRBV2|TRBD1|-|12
ASKWGQLPYEQY
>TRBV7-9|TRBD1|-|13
ASSRDRVDLYEQY
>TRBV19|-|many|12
ASSMDPPPYEQY